This TCR beta chain was recorded in a study of cytomegalovirus exposure and HLA in healthy donors. Study-wide findings and caveats: A list of approximately 160 TCR beta chains associated with cytomegalovirus was given. Productive rates of about 90% or about 30% were seen for most TCR beta V segments in an earlier analysis.

PCR employed 60 Vbeta and 13 Jbeta primers. The protocol was immunoSEQ multiplex PCR, while the TCRdb copy is restricted to in-frame clones and leaves out a portion. The sample yields roughly 80,000 clones, of which the top ten take up approximately 0.63%. This CDR3 has 14 residues. Germline CDR1 ENHRY, CDR2 SYGVKD. V lost 5 bases, J lost 5 bases, and 6 bases stayed unmatched. As concerns this clone: The antigen is undetermined.

Healthy bone marrow donors made up the donor group. This sequence was found in a man aged 45-60 years in good health and CMV-seronegative. This chain connects TRBV10-3 to TRBJ1-1; 9 bases are shared with TRBD1. The material sequenced was PBMCs. This chain's CDR3 is CAISQMTGGTEAFF. The CDR3 DNA follows: TGTGCCATCAGTCAAATGACAGGGGGGACTGAAGCTTTCTTT.